Following are 13 T cell receptor beta chains from one sample sequenced in a study of T cell responses to AZD1222 COVID-19 vaccine. Sequencing was performed with immunoSEQ multiplex PCR; in TCRdb, only in-frame clones are kept and a portion is missing. This sample has some 99,000 clones, with about 89% found just once. Specimen: peripheral blood, collected on day 0 of AZD1222 vaccination. The origin of the receptors is an adult in good health.

The chain recombines TRBV11-2 with TRBJ1-2; TRBD1 is a possible D gene (6 bases). Trimming shortened V by 4 bases and J by 1 base, and 13 bases separated the two germline ends. The CDR3 length is 15 residues. Germline CDR1 and CDR2: SGHAT and FQNNGV. For the CDR3, the DNA is TGTGCCAGCAGCTACGGACAGCTTATTAACTATGGCTACACCTTC. Translation: CASSYGQLINYGYTF.

The gene calls are TRBV7-2 and TRBJ2-7; 7 positions match TRBD2. The germline CDR1 and CDR2 sequences are SGHTA and FQGNSA. The CDR3 length is 13 residues. The V gene end was trimmed by 5 bases and the J gene end by 6 bases; junction bases not matched to a gene: 7. Written as DNA, the CDR3 is TGTGCCAGCAGCCAGTGGGAGGGCCCCGAGCAGTACTTC. This encodes CASSQWEGPEQYF.

This clone was detected once. The gene calls are TRBV7-9 and TRBJ1-4; 8 positions agree with TRBD1. The length of the CDR3 is 14 residues. V shed 7 bases, J shed 5 bases, and the junction held 6 bases outside the gene matches. Germline V CDR1 and CDR2: SEHNR, FQNEAQ (reference sequence). DNA for the CDR3: TGTGCCAGCAATTACGGGACAGGCAATGAAAAACTGTTTTTT. Translation gives CASNYGTGNEKLFF.

The CDR3 region has the DNA TGCAGCGTTGAAGCGGGGGCCCAAGAGACCCAGTACTTC. This gives the protein CSVEAGAQETQYF. V gene TRBV29-1 combines with J gene TRBJ2-5; D assignment may be TRBD1 or TRBD2 (6 bases each). The germline CDR1 and CDR2 sequences are SQVTM and ANQGSEA. The CDR3 has 13 amino acids. V lost 1 base to trimming and J lost 1 base, with 7 bases between them.

This chain links TRBV9 with TRBJ2-5; D call uncertain. This CDR3 has 13 residues. V lost 0 bases, J lost 3 bases, and 6 bases lay in between. The germline gives CDR1 SGDLS, CDR2 YYNGEE. The CDR3 spells CASSVAVKETQYF. DNA for the CDR3: TGTGCCAGCAGCGTAGCAGTTAAAGAGACCCAGTACTTC.

The rearrangement joins TRBV25-1 to TRBJ1-1; 7 bases are a match to TRBD1. Germline CDR1 is MGHDK and CDR2 is SYGVNS. The CDR3 is made up of 15 amino acids. Trimming at V came to 1 base and at J to 0 bases, leaving 2 bases not matched to a gene. The CDR3 DNA follows: TGTGCCAGCAGTGAATGGGACAGCGTGAACACTGAAGCTTTCTTT. As protein: CASSEWDSVNTEAFF.

This chain joins TRBV7-3 and TRBJ2-1; D possibly matches TRBD1 or TRBD2 (5 bases each). The V end was cut by 3 bases, the J end by 6 bases, with 18 bases between. This CDR3 is 16 amino acids long. Germline V gene data show CDR1 as SGHTA and CDR2 as FQGTGA. CDR3 in amino acids: CASSFLVGGGRNEQFF. The CDR3 DNA follows: TGTGCCAGCAGCTTCTTAGTAGGTGGGGGACGCAATGAGCAGTTCTTC.

This chain joins TRBV18 and TRBJ2-3; 11 bases fit TRBD1. The length of the CDR3 is 14 residues. Germline loops: CDR1 KGHSH, CDR2 LQKENI. Trimming removed 2 bases from V and 8 bases from J; junction bases left unmatched: 3. The CDR3 DNA is TGTGCCAGCTCACCAGGGACAGGGGGTGGTACGCAGTATTTT. Amino acid sequence: CASSPGTGGGTQYF. The variable domain in full, with the rest retrieved from reference TRBV18 and TRBJ2-3, is NAGVMQNPRHLVRRRGQEARLRCSPMKGHSHVYWYRQLPEEGLKFMVYLQKENIIDESGMPKERFSAEFPKEGPSILRIQQVVRGDSAAYFCASSPGTGGGTQYFGPGTRLTVL.

The rearrangement links TRBV2 to TRBJ1-2, with D maybe TRBD1 (6 bases). The CDR3 is 14 amino acids. Looked up from germline, CDR1 is SNHLY and CDR2 is FYNNEI. Trimming left V 7 bases short and J 0 bases short, with 12 bases between. The CDR3 sequence is CASTPRGTNYGYTF. The CDR3 DNA reads as TGTGCCAGCACCCCGAGGGGGACTAACTATGGCTACACCTTC.

V usage is TRBV4-3 and J usage is TRBJ1-3; weak D call: TRBD1 (5 bases). CDR3 length equals 16 residues. Trimming pared 0 bases from V and 1 base from J, leaving 10 bases between. Germline assignment: CDR1 LGHNA and CDR2 YSLEER. The CDR3 sequence is CASSQEGRASGNTIYF. CDR3 in DNA: TGCGCCAGCAGCCAAGAGGGGCGGGCATCTGGAAACACCATATATTTT.

This clone is a singleton in its sample. V usage is TRBV25-1 and J usage is TRBJ2-7, with D possibly being TRBD2 (6 bases). The V end was cut by 4 bases, the J end by 0 bases, with 10 bases between. The germline V gene encodes CDR1 MGHDK and CDR2 SYGVNS. The CDR3 totals 14 residues. The CDR3 region has the DNA TGTGCCAGCAGTGTCTCGGGGGTCTCCTACGAGCAGTACTTC. It translates to CASSVSGVSYEQYF.

The chain uses TRBV5-1 and TRBJ2-1, with a weak D call TRBD2 (5 bases). The CDR3 loop spans 14 amino acids. Germline values: CDR1 SGHRS, CDR2 YFSETQ. V lost 1 base, J lost 10 bases, and 15 bases lay in between. Here the CDR3 reads CASSLPSSGQEQFF. For the CDR3, the DNA is TGCGCCAGCAGCTTGCCTAGCTCGGGCCAGGAGCAGTTCTTC.

The chain is built from TRBV29-1 and TRBJ1-1; 8 positions agree with TRBD1. V lost 5 bases, J lost 1 base, and 3 bases stayed unmatched. The CDR3 covers 13 residues. In germline, CDR1 is SQVTM, CDR2 ANQGSEA. CDR3 in DNA: TGCAGCGTTCCGGGACAGGAGAACACTGAAGCTTTCTTT. Its translation: CSVPGQENTEAFF.